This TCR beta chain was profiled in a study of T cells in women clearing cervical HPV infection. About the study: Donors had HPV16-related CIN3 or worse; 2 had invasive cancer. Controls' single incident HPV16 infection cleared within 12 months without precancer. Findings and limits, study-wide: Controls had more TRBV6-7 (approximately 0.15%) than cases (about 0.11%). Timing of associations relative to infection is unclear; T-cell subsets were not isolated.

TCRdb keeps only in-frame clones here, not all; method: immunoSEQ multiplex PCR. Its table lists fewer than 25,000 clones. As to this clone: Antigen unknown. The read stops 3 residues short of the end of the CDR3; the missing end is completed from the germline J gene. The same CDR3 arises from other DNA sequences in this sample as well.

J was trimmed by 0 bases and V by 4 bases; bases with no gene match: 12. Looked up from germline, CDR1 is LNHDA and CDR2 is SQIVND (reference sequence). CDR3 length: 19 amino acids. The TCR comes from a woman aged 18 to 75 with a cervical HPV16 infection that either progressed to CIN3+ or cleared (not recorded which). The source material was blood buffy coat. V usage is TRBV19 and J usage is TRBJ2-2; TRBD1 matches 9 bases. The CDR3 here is CASSNPRGQGLTNTGELFF. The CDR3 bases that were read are TGTGCCAGTAGTAACCCACGAGGACAGGGGTTGACGAACACCGGGGAG.